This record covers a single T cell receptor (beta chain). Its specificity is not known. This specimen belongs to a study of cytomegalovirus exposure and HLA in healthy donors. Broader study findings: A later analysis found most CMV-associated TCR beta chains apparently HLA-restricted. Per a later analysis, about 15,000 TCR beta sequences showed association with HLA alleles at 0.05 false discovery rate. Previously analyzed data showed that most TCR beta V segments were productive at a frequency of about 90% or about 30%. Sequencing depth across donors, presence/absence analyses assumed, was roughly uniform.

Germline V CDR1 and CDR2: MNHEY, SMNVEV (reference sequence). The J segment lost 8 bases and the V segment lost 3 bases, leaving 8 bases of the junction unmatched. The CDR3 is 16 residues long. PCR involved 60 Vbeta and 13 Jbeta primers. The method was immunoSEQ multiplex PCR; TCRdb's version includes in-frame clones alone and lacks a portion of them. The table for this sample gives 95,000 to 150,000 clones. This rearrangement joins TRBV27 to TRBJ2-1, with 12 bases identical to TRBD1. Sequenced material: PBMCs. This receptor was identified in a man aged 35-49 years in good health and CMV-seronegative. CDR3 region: CASSFFGTGGRYEQFF. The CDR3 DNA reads TGTGCCAGCAGTTTTTTCGGGACAGGGGGCAGGTATGAGCAGTTCTTC.